This T cell receptor (beta chain) was profiled in a study of beta chain features in type 1 diabetes listed by TCRdb under 2018. Some background on the complete study: Mean age, gender distribution, total cell number and subset yield did not differ between patients and healthy donors. A total of roughly 98,000,000 sorted cells were examined across all samples, and RNA yield correlated strongly with the number of cells per subset. The study compared the TCRB repertoires of sorted circulating CD4+ T cell subsets in recently diagnosed type 1 diabetes patients with those in matched healthy donors. Naive and central memory subsets were obtained from all 28 donors, but regulatory and stem cell-like memory subsets were isolated from only 8 patients and about 8 healthy donors.

The CDR1 and CDR2 encoded by the germline V gene are MNHEY and SVGAGI. The CDR3 goes from the cysteine to the phenylalanine over 14 residues. The entry retains the CDR3 DNA only, 42 bases that are in frame from base 1. V sheds 3 bases and J sheds 0 bases, leaving 8 bases between their ends. Study-wide conclusions, independent of this receptor: Because cDNA was sequenced instead of genomic DNA, activated cells with high expression could be over-represented, although the groups did not differ in activation or CD3 levels. Naive, central memory and regulatory TCRB repertoires appeared to be more alike among patients than among healthy donors. At VDJ recombination sites, patients with type 1 diabetes made fewer insertions and deleted more nucleotides, a pattern implying thymic rearrangement abnormalities. Because the HLA sub-analyses included only small numbers of individuals, any influence of HLA type on TCRB rearrangement was left unresolved. In all four CD4+ subsets, TCRB CDR3 length was moderately but significantly shorter in type 1 diabetes patients. Shorter templates might be favored by PCR, yet because patient and control samples were amplified and corrected together, any such skew would affect both groups equally.

All of the isolated RNA was reverse transcribed with the High Capacity cDNA Reverse Transcription Kit, so expressed TCRB transcripts were sequenced. Deep immunoSEQ sequencing was performed on naive, central memory and regulatory T cell samples, with an average of roughly 3.6 million total reads per sample. After sorted cells were lysed in RLT buffer, RNA was extracted with DNase-treated RNeasy Micro or Mini kits, with the choice depending on cell number. Each cell subset was processed on its own to prevent cross-contamination, while patient and healthy donor samples were processed together. TCRB sequences were amplified from cDNA with the immunoSEQ multiplex PCR, producing 87-bp fragments spanning the CDR3 region. The amplicons were sequenced using the Illumina HiSeq platform. The paper's data handling went like this. Synthetic template baselines were used to correct PCR bias computationally, reads within Hamming distance 2 were collapsed together, and singletons that could not be merged were discarded. Reads were aligned against IMGT to assign V, D and J genes, CDR3 length and insertions or deletions at six rearrangement sites. Within each subset, clonotype counts were normalized to the number of sorted cells before true diversity and Gini coefficients were calculated with the tcR R package. Repertoire sharing was quantified using the overlap coefficient calculated on TCRB nucleotide sequences. What TCRdb holds here is the immuneACCESS table cut down to in-frame rearrangements. Part of the clones is not present; checked against another copy, under half of the missing clones reflect an unresolved V gene, and the others are unexplained. V, J and clone size derive from that table, while D and trimming were established from the DNA sequence. This sample holds around 340,000 clones; about a tenth were observed only once. About 1% of the sample comes from the top ten.

From each donor, a single peripheral blood sample of around 120 mL on average was drawn into heparinised tubes. A BD FACSAria II and a panel including CD45RO, CCR7, CD25, CD127, CD95 and CD27 were used to sort naive, central memory, regulatory and stem cell-like memory CD4+ T cells. A purity above 95% was achieved for all sorted populations. PBMCs were isolated immediately by Lymphoprep density gradient centrifugation and stained directly without culture. Samples were stained and sorted in pairs, with one healthy donor and one patient per experiment, so that batch effects were minimized. This clone was counted between two and nine times. Its specific antigen is unknown. No base qualities exist here, and no much larger clone lies one base off it.

This clonotype originated in a man aged 25-45 years with type 1 diabetes. The chain is assembled from TRBV6-5 and TRBJ2-5, with the D gene too uncertain to name. The specimen was central memory CD4+ T cells from blood. Read as DNA, the sequence is TGTGCCAGCAGTTATTTGGATTACCAAGAGACCCAGTACTTC. It codes for CASSYLDYQETQYF.